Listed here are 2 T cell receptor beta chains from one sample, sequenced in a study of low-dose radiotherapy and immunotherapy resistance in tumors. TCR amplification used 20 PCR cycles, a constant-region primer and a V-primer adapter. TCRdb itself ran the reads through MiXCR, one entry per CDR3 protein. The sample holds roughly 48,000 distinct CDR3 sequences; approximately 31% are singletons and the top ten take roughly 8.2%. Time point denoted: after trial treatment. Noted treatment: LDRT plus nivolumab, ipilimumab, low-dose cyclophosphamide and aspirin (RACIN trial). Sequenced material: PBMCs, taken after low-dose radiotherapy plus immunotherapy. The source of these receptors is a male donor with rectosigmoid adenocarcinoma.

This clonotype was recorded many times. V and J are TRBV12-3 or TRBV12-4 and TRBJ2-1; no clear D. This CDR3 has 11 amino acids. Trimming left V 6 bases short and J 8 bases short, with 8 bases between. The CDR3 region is CASRGWDEQFF. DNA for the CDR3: TGTGCCAGCAGGGGATGGGATGAGCAGTTCTTC.

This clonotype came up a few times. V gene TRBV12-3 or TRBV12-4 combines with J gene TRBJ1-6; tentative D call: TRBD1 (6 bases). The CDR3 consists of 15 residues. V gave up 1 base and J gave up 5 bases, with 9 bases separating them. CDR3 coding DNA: TGTGCCAGCAGTTTAGGCGGACAGAATAATTCACCCCTCCACTTT. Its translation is CASSLGGQNNSPLHF.